This T cell receptor (beta chain) was captured by sequencing in a study of T cells in Graves' hyperthyroidism and ophthalmopathy. Ophthalmopathy cases scored 3 or more on the Clinical Activity Score and 4 or more on NOSPECS grade, with duration below 3 months. Each diagnosis was grounded in clinical symptoms, serum thyroxine and TRAb, thyroid ultrasound, and orbital computed tomography. Amplified TCR beta CDR3 regions derived from RNA transcripts. Using the HTBI primer set, a first-round RT-PCR was run on the TCR CDR3. TCRdb reanalysed the multiplex PCR reads using MiXCR and keeps one entry per CDR3 protein. The data show about 640,000 distinct CDR3 sequences, around 20% seen once. The sequence came from a man in his thirties or forties with Graves' ophthalmopathy. The sequencing input was blood.

The CDR3 coding sequence is TGTGCCTGGAGTCGAAGACTAGCGGGAGAGAGAGGGGCCAACGTCCTGACTTTC. This gives the protein CAWSRRLAGERGANVLTF. V usage is TRBV30 and J usage is TRBJ2-6; 12 bases line up with TRBD2. The CDR3 is made up of 18 amino acids. With 2 bases clipped from V and 4 bases from J, the junction kept 9 bases outside the gene matches. Looked up from germline, CDR1 is GTSNPN and CDR2 is SVGIG (reference sequence).